Each of the 12 T cell receptor beta chains below was sequenced from the same sample in a study of cytomegalovirus exposure and HLA in healthy donors. Primers: 60 Vbeta forward and 13 Jbeta reverse. The repertoire was sequenced with immunoSEQ multiplex PCR; TCRdb's copy has only in-frame clones and lacks some. The top ten hold roughly 2.9% of the sample, which has 150,000 to 200,000 clones, around 62% seen once. The sequenced sample was PBMCs. The source of these receptors is a middle-aged man in good health and CMV-seronegative.

This chain uses TRBV6-5 with TRBJ1-2; 10 bases match TRBD1. With 6 bases clipped from V and 2 bases from J, the junction kept 3 bases outside the gene matches. Per the germline V gene, CDR1 is MNHEY and CDR2 is SVGAGI. This CDR3 has 14 residues. In DNA form, the CDR3 reads TGTGCCAGCAGCCCGGACAGGGGGAACTATGGCTACACCTTC. Its protein product is CASSPDRGNYGYTF.

The chain couples TRBV19 to TRBJ2-2, with 8 bases aligning to TRBD1. The CDR3 length is 14 residues. CDR1 is LNHDA and CDR2 is SQIVND in the germline V gene (reference sequence). V shed 2 bases, J shed 12 bases, and the junction held 8 bases outside the gene matches. The CDR3 spells CASSIQGAPVKLFF. CDR3 DNA sequence: TGTGCCAGTAGTATACAGGGGGCCCCGGTTAAGCTGTTTTTT.

V usage is TRBV19 and J usage is TRBJ1-5; D possibly corresponds to TRBD1 (6 bases). CDR1 and CDR2 from the germline V gene are LNHDA and SQIVND (reference sequence). The CDR3 consists of 15 residues. With 8 bases removed from V and 0 bases from J, the gap between germline ends came to 14 bases. CDR3 DNA: TGTGCCAGTTGGGGGGGGCAGGATAGCAATCAGCCCCAGCATTTT. Amino acid sequence: CASWGGQDSNQPQHF.

V gene TRBV7-2 combines with J gene TRBJ2-7; 12 nucleotides agree with TRBD2. CDR1 is SGHTA and CDR2 is FQGNSA in the germline V gene. The CDR3 sequence is 15 residues long. Trimming at V came to 5 bases and at J to 2 bases, leaving 4 bases not matched to a gene. The CDR3 DNA sequence: TGTGCCAGCAGCCACCGACTAGCGGGAGCCTACGAGCAGTACTTC. Its protein product is CASSHRLAGAYEQYF. The full variable domain, with the rest looked up from reference TRBV7-2 and TRBJ2-7, is GAGVSQSPSNKVTEKGKDVELRCDPISGHTALYWYRQSLGQGLEFLIYFQGNSAPDKSGLPSDRFSAERTGGSVSTLTIQRTQQEDSAVYLCASSHRLAGAYEQYFGPGTRLTVT.

The rearrangement joins TRBV5-4 to TRBJ2-7, with D possibly being TRBD1 (5 bases). Looked up from germline, CDR1 is SGHNT and CDR2 is YYREEE (reference sequence). The CDR3 is made up of 13 amino acids. Trimming removed 0 bases from V and 7 bases from J, with 11 bases in between. CDR3 amino acids: CASSLEGWGEQYF. As DNA, the CDR3 is TGTGCCAGCAGCTTGGAGGGGTGGGGTGAGCAGTACTTC.

CDR3 DNA sequence: TGTGCCAGTAGCCTCGGACTAGCGGGCCTCTTCTCCTACGAGCAGTACTTC. This encodes CASSLGLAGLFSYEQYF. The V and J genes are TRBV19 and TRBJ2-7; TRBD2 matches at 11 bases. The junction had 10 bases not matched to a gene; V was cut back by 6 bases and J by 0 bases. This CDR3 has 17 residues. Germline values: CDR1 LNHDA, CDR2 SQIVND (reference sequence).

This sequence joins TRBV7-9 and TRBJ2-7; the D is unclear. This CDR3 contains 13 residues. V lost 3 bases and J 0 bases, leaving 6 bases between the germline ends. CDR1 is SEHNR and CDR2 is FQNEAQ in the germline V gene (reference sequence). CDR3 protein: CASSFTVSYEQYF. The CDR3 nucleotides are TGTGCCAGCAGCTTTACAGTCTCCTACGAGCAGTACTTC.

The chain has TRBV4-2 and TRBJ2-3; 12 positions agree with TRBD2. After removal of 6 bases from V and 1 base from J, the junction contained 11 bases not matched to a gene. Germline-derived CDR1 and CDR2 are LGHNA and YNFKEQ. This CDR3 is 18 amino acids long. CDR3 nucleotides: TGTGCCAGCAGTCTAGGACTAGCGGGAATGGGAGGCACAGATACGCAGTATTTT. Translation: CASSLGLAGMGGTDTQYF.

The chain recombines TRBV9 with TRBJ2-1; 7 bases align to TRBD1. V lost 3 bases to trimming and J lost 13 bases; unmatched junction nucleotides: 10. From germline, CDR1 is SGDLS and CDR2 YYNGEE. The length of the CDR3 is 13 residues. This chain's CDR3 is CASSGGTAKRQFF. CDR3 sequence (DNA): TGTGCCAGCAGCGGGGGGACAGCTAAAAGACAGTTCTTC.

The table lists this clone with a count of one. Distinct nucleotide sequences in the sample also encode this CDR3. V usage is TRBV2 and J usage is TRBJ1-1, with D possibly matching TRBD1 (6 bases). CDR1 and CDR2 from the germline V gene are SNHLY and FYNNEI. The V and J ends lost 4 bases and 2 bases respectively, with 8 bases between them. CDR3 size: 13 residues. The CDR3, as DNA: TGTGCCAGCAGTGTACAGGGTAACACTGAAGCTTTCTTT. Its translation is CASSVQGNTEAFF.

This clone came up a few times. V gene TRBV19 combines with J gene TRBJ2-1, with 11 bases that match TRBD2. V trimming: 6 bases; J trimming: 0 bases; junction bases outside the gene matches: 7. This CDR3 has 17 residues. The germline V gene has CDR1 LNHDA and CDR2 SQIVND (reference sequence). This chain's CDR3 is CASSQLLAGGSYNEQFF. For the CDR3, the DNA is TGTGCCAGTAGCCAACTCCTAGCGGGGGGCTCCTACAATGAGCAGTTCTTC.

The chain joins TRBV7-3 to TRBJ2-7; 9 bases align to TRBD1. The CDR3 is made up of 12 amino acids. V lost 5 bases to trimming and J lost 7 bases; unmatched junction nucleotides: 3. CDR1 SGHTA and CDR2 FQGTGA come from the germline V gene. CDR3 in DNA: TGTGCCAGCAGCCGACAGGGGGGGGAGCAGTACTTC. This encodes CASSRQGGEQYF. Full variable domain (rest looked up from reference TRBV7-3 and TRBJ2-7): GAGVSQTPSNKVTEKGKYVELRCDPISGHTALYWYRQSLGQGPEFLIYFQGTGAADDSGLPNDRFFAVRPEGSVSTLKIQRTERGDSAVYLCASSRQGGEQYFGPGTRLTVT.